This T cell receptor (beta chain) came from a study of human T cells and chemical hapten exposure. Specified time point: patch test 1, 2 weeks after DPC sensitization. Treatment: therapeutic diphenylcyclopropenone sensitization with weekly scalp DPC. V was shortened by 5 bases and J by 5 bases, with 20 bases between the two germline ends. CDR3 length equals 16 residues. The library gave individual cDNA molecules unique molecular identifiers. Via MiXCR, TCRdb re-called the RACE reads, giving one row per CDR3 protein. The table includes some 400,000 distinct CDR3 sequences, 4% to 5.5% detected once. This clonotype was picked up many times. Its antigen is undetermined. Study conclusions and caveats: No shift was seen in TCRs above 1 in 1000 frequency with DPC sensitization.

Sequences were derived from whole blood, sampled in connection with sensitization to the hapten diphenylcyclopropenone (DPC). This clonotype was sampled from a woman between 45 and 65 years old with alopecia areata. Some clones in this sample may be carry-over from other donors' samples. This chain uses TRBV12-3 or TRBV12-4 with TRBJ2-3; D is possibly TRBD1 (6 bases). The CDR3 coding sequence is TGTGCCAGCAGTGTCCGAACAGGGACGGGTAAAGATACGCAGTATTTT. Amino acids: CASSVRTGTGKDTQYF.